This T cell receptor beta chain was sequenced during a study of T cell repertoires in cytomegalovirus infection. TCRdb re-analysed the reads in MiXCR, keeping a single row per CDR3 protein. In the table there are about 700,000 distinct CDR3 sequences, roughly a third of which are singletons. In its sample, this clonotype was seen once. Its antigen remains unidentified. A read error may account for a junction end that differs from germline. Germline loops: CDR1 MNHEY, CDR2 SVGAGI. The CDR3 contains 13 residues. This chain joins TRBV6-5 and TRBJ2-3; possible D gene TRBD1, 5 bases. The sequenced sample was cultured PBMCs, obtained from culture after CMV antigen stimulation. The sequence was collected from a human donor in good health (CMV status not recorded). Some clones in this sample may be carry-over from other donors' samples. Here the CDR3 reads CACSYQGTDTQYF. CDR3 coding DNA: TGTGCCTGCAGTTACCAGGGTACAGATACGCAGTATTTT.